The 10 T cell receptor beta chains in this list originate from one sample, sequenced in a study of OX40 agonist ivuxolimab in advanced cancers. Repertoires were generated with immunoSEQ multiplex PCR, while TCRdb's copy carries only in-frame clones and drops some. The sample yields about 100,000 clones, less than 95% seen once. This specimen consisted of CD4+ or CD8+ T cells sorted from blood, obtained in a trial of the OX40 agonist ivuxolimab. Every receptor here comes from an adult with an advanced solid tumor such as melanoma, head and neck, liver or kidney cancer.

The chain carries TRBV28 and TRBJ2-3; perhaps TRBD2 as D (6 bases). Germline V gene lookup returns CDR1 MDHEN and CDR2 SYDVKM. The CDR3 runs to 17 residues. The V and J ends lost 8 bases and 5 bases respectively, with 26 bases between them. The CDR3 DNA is TGTGCCAGCCTAGAGAGCTCCTTTGGAGGGGACCAAGATACGCAGTATTTT. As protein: CASLESSFGGDQDTQYF.

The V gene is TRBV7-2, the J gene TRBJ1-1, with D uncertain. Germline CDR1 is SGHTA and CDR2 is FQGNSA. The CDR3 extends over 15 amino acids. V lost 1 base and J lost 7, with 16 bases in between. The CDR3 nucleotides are TGTGCCAGCAGCTTAGTGGCTACAGCCCGGGGTGAAGCTTTCTTT. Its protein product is CASSLVATARGEAFF.

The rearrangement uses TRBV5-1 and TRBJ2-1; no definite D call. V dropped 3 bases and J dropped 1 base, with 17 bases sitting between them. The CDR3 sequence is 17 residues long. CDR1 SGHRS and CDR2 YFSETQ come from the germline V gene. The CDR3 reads CASSSGPQAMSYNEQFF. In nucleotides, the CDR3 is TGCGCCAGCAGCTCCGGCCCGCAGGCAATGTCCTACAATGAGCAGTTCTTC.

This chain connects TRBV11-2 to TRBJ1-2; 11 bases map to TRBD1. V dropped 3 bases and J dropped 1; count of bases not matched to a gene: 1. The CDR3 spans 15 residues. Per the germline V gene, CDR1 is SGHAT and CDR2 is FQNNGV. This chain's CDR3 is CASSFGTGGNYGYTF. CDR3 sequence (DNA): TGTGCCAGCAGCTTTGGGACAGGGGGTAACTATGGCTACACCTTC.

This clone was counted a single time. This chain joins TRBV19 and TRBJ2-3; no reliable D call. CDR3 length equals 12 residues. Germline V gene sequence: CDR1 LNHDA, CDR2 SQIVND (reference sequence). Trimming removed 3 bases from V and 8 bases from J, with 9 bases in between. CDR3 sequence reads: CASSIPESTQYF. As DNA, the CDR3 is TGTGCCAGTAGTATCCCAGAGAGTACGCAGTATTTT.

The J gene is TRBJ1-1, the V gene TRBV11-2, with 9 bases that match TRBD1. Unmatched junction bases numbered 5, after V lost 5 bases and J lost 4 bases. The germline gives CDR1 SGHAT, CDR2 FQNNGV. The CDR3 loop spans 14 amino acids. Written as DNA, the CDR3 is TGTGCCAGCAGCCAGGGACAGGGCGGCACTGAAGCTTTCTTT. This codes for CASSQGQGGTEAFF.

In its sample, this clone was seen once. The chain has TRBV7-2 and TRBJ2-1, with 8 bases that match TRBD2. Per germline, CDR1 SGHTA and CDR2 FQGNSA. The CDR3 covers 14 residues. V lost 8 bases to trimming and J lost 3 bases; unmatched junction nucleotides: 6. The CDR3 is CASRAGGYYNEQFF. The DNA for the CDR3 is TGTGCCAGCCGCGCGGGAGGCTACTACAATGAGCAGTTCTTC.

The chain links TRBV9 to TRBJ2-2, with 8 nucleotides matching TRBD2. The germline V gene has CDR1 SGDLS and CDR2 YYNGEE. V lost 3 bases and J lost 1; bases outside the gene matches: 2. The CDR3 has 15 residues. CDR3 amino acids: CASSGTSGNTGELFF. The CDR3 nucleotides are TGTGCCAGCAGCGGTACTAGCGGGAACACCGGGGAGCTGTTTTTT.

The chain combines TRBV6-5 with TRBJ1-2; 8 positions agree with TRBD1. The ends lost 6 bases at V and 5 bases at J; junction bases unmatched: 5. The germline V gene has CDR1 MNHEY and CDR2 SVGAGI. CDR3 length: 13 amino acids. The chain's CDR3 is CASRRQGQYGYTF. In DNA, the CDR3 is TGTGCCAGCAGGCGACAGGGGCAATATGGCTACACCTTC.

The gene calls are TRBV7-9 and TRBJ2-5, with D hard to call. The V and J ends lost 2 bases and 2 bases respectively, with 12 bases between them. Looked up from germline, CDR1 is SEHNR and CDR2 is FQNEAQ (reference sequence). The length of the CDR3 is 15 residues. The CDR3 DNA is TGTGCCAGCAGCTTATGGATGGGTAGGCAAGAGACCCAGTACTTC. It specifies CASSLWMGRQETQYF.